This T cell receptor (beta chain) was retrieved from a study of identical twins. Study-wide results and limits: Modeled out-of-frame TCR alpha sharing in monozygotic twins fell below observed levels. Twins' excess sharing was less marked for out-of-frame beta sequences.

This CDR3 has 15 residues. The germline V gene encodes CDR1 SGDLS and CDR2 YYNGEE. The V end was cut by 4 bases, the J end by 9 bases, with 22 bases between. This clonotype was detected only a few times. Its antigen is currently unknown. cDNA molecules carried unique molecular identifiers, and template switching added a universal primer site. TCRdb re-called the 5' RACE reads through MiXCR, storing one row per CDR3 protein. This sample yields 350,000 to 450,000 distinct CDR3 sequences, of which 15% to 20% are seen a single time; 12% belongs to the top ten. This clonotype originated in a man between 45 and 60 years old in good health. The sample comprised naive T cells sorted from blood. The chain is built from TRBV9 and TRBJ2-5; a possible D gene is TRBD1 (6 bases). CDR3: CASSSRSDSPGAQYF. The CDR3 nucleotides read TGTGCCAGCAGCTCGAGATCGGACAGCCCCGGGGCCCAGTACTTC.